The 18 T cell receptor beta chains below come from one sample, sequenced in a study of shared clonotypes between healthy human individuals. The repertoire was sequenced with immunoSEQ multiplex PCR; TCRdb's copy has only in-frame clones and lacks some. The sample holds about 2 million clones, 85% to 95% seen once. The sequenced sample was naive CD4+ T cells sorted from blood. Subset defined: CD45RA+ positively selected. These TCRs come from a man younger than 35 in good health.

This rearrangement joins TRBV2 to TRBJ2-7; TRBD1 might be the D (5 bases). The V gene's germline CDR1 is SNHLY and CDR2 FYNNEI. The CDR3 length is 15 residues. Trimming shortened V by 2 bases and J by 2 bases, and 13 bases separated the two germline ends. The CDR3 loop reads CASSEQGLPTYEQYF. DNA of the CDR3: TGTGCCAGCAGTGAACAGGGTCTTCCCACCTACGAGCAGTACTTC.

This chain connects TRBV7-6 to TRBJ2-7; no firm D call. Trimming shortened V by 0 bases and J by 2 bases, and 5 bases separated the two germline ends. The CDR3 extends over 13 amino acids. The germline CDR1 and CDR2 sequences are SGHVS and FNYEAQ. The DNA for the CDR3 is TGTGCCAGCAGCTTAGCGGAAGCCTACGAGCAGTACTTC. It encodes CASSLAEAYEQYF.

As to this clone: The same CDR3 arises from other DNA sequences in this sample as well. The chain employs TRBV6-5 and TRBJ2-2, with D perhaps TRBD2 (6 bases). The ends were cut back, 0 bases at V and 1 base at J, with 6 bases in the middle. This CDR3 is 15 amino acids long. Per the germline V gene, CDR1 is MNHEY and CDR2 is SVGAGI. The CDR3 loop is CASSYSGGNTGELFF. As DNA, the CDR3 is TGTGCCAGCAGTTACTCGGGAGGGAACACCGGGGAGCTGTTTTTT.

This chain uses TRBV6-5 with TRBJ1-2; D not certain. This CDR3 spans 13 amino acids. V was cut by 5 bases and J by 3 bases, with 10 bases left in between. Germline lookup yields CDR1 MNHEY and CDR2 SVGAGI. The CDR3 here is CASSRHVYYGYTF. The CDR3 nucleotides are TGTGCCAGCAGTAGGCATGTCTACTATGGCTACACCTTC.

This clone has just a few counts. The chain recombines TRBV15 with TRBJ2-5, with D possibly matching TRBD2 (6 bases). The closer fit of TRBJ2-7 to the DNA end suggests the J call may be wrong. CDR1 and CDR2 (germline): LNHNV, YYDKDF (reference sequence). The CDR3 consists of 14 residues. CDR3 region: CATSRDHGSYEQYF. Written as DNA, the CDR3 is TGTGCCACCAGCAGAGATCACGGGAGTTACGAGCAGTACTTC.

The genes are TRBV5-4 and TRBJ2-2, with 7 bases aligning to TRBD2. CDR1 is SGHNT, CDR2 YYREEE, per germline (reference sequence). This CDR3 is built from 17 residues. V lost 3 bases to trimming and J lost 0 bases; unmatched junction nucleotides: 8. Here the CDR3 DNA reads TGTGCCAGCAGCTATCTAGCGGATGCGGCGAACACCGGGGAGCTGTTTTTT. This encodes CASSYLADAANTGELFF.

The rearrangement uses TRBV4-3 and TRBJ2-1; 12 nucleotides agree with TRBD2. V dropped 0 bases and J dropped 7; count of bases not matched to a gene: 13. CDR3 size: 19 residues. CDR1 is LGHNA and CDR2 is YSLEER in the germline V gene. The CDR3 spells CASSQDPIAGTSGWNEQFF. CDR3 coding DNA: TGCGCCAGCAGCCAAGATCCTATAGCCGGGACTAGCGGGTGGAATGAGCAGTTCTTC.

The chain couples TRBV10-3 to TRBJ2-7, with TRBD1 matching 7 bases. V trimming: 5 bases; J trimming: 7 bases; junction bases outside the gene matches: 11. The CDR3 has 14 amino acids. Germline values: CDR1 ENHRY, CDR2 SYGVKD. The CDR3 bases are TGTGCCATCAGTCCCGGGACAGCCTCGTTAGAGCAGTACTTC. Its protein is CAISPGTASLEQYF.

The chain employs TRBV5-1 and TRBJ2-3; 8 nucleotides agree with TRBD1. CDR3 length: 14 amino acids. Germline V gene lookup returns CDR1 SGHRS and CDR2 YFSETQ. Trimming removed 0 bases from V and 6 bases from J; junction bases left unmatched: 3. The CDR3 here is CASSLVAGGDTQYF. The CDR3 DNA follows: TGCGCCAGCAGCTTGGTGGCAGGGGGCGATACGCAGTATTTT.

The chain combines TRBV30 with TRBJ2-7; 12 nucleotides agree with TRBD1. Germline values: CDR1 GTSNPN, CDR2 SVGIG (reference sequence). The V and J ends lost 3 bases and 4 bases, in that order; junction bases with no gene match: 4. This CDR3 spans 14 amino acids. Here the CDR3 reads CAWRGGQGAYEQYF. In DNA form, the CDR3 reads TGTGCCTGGAGAGGGGGACAGGGGGCTTACGAGCAGTACTTC.

V and J are TRBV7-8 and TRBJ1-1; D is ambiguous. Germline V lookup: CDR1 SGHVS, CDR2 FQNEAQ. Deletions cut 8 bases from V and 0 bases from J, with 7 bases between. This CDR3 is built from 12 residues. In DNA form, the CDR3 reads TGTGCCAGCTTAGGGATGAACACTGAAGCTTTCTTT. Its translation is CASLGMNTEAFF.

V is TRBV9 and J is TRBJ1-1; no clear D. The V and J ends lost 4 bases and 5 bases respectively, with 15 bases between them. Germline V CDR1 and CDR2: SGDLS, YYNGEE. The CDR3 spans 14 residues. CDR3 DNA sequence: TGTGCCAGCAGCCTATCCGTGGGAGGGACTGAAGCTTTCTTT. Protein sequence: CASSLSVGGTEAFF. Supplemented by reference TRBV9 and TRBJ1-1, the full variable domain reads DSGVTQTPKHLITATGQRVTLRCSPRSGDLSVYWYQQSLDQGLQFLIQYYNGEERAKGNILERFSAQQFPDLHSELNLSSLELGDSALYFCASSLSVGGTEAFFGQGTRLTVV.

The V and J genes are TRBV19 and TRBJ1-4, with a possible D match to TRBD1 (5 bases). The germline V gene encodes CDR1 LNHDA and CDR2 SQIVND (reference sequence). The V and J ends lost 5 bases and 8 bases respectively, with 12 bases between them. This CDR3 comprises 13 residues. CDR3 residues: CASSGRVGEKLFF. The DNA for the CDR3 is TGTGCCAGTAGTGGCAGGGTTGGAGAAAAACTGTTTTTT.

The chain carries TRBV9 and TRBJ2-2; 9 bases align to TRBD2. This CDR3 region has 18 residues. V trimming: 4 bases; J trimming: 1 base; junction bases outside the gene matches: 11. Germline values: CDR1 SGDLS, CDR2 YYNGEE. The CDR3 is CASSPRTSAAMNTGELFF. CDR3 nucleotides: TGTGCCAGCAGCCCTCGGACTAGCGCTGCCATGAACACCGGGGAGCTGTTTTTT.

V gene TRBV5-1 combines with J gene TRBJ2-7; D ambiguous. Between the trimmed V and J ends, which lost 4 bases and 3 bases, there was a span of 14 bases. This CDR3 region has 14 residues. CDR1 SGHRS and CDR2 YFSETQ come from the germline V gene. This CDR3 reads CASSVDGFNYEQYF. The CDR3 coding sequence is TGCGCCAGCAGCGTAGACGGATTCAACTACGAGCAGTACTTC.

The CDR3 here is CASSGRADRAFF. In DNA, the CDR3 is TGTGCCAGCAGTGGGCGAGCGGACAGGGCTTTCTTT. The J gene is TRBJ1-1, the V gene TRBV2; TRBD1 matches 7 bases. Germline V gene sequence: CDR1 SNHLY, CDR2 FYNNEI. This CDR3 spans 12 amino acids. With 4 bases clipped from V and 11 bases from J, the junction kept 7 bases outside the gene matches.

This clone was seen only once. The CDR3 nucleotides are TGTGCCAGCACTTGGGGGAGAGGGGACTACGAGCAGTACTTC. Residues: CASTWGRGDYEQYF. V gene TRBV28 combines with J gene TRBJ2-7; the D gene could be TRBD1 or TRBD2 (5 bases each). The CDR3 spans 14 residues. Trimming left V 7 bases short and J 3 bases short, with 16 bases between. The V gene's germline CDR1 is MDHEN and CDR2 SYDVKM.

CDR3 DNA sequence: TGTGCCAGCAGTGACGGGACAGGGGGGGTTGGAAAACTGTTTTTT. Its protein is CASSDGTGGVGKLFF. J is TRBJ1-4 and V is TRBV2, with 11 bases aligning to TRBD1. CDR1 and CDR2 from the germline V gene are SNHLY and FYNNEI. The CDR3 is 15 amino acids. V was clipped by 3 bases and J by 10 bases; unmatched bases: 7.